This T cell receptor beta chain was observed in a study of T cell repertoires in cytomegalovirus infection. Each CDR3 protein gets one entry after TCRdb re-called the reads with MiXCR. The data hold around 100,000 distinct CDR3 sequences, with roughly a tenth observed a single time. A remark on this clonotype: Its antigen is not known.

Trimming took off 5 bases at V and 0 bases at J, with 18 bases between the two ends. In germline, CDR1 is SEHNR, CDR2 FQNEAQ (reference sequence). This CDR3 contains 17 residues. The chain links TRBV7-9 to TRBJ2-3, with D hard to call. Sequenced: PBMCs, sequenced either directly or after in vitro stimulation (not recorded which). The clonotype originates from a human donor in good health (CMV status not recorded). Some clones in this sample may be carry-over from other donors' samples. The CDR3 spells CASSQTVLETSTDTQYF. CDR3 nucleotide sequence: TGTGCCAGCAGCCAAACCGTCCTAGAGACTAGCACAGATACGCAGTATTTT. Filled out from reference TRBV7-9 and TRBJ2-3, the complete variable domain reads DTGVSQNPRHKITKRGQNVTFRCDPISEHNRLYWYRQTLGQGPEFLTYFQNEAQLEKSRLLSDRFSAERPKGSFSTLEIQRTEQGDSAMYLCASSQTVLETSTDTQYFGPGTRLTVL.